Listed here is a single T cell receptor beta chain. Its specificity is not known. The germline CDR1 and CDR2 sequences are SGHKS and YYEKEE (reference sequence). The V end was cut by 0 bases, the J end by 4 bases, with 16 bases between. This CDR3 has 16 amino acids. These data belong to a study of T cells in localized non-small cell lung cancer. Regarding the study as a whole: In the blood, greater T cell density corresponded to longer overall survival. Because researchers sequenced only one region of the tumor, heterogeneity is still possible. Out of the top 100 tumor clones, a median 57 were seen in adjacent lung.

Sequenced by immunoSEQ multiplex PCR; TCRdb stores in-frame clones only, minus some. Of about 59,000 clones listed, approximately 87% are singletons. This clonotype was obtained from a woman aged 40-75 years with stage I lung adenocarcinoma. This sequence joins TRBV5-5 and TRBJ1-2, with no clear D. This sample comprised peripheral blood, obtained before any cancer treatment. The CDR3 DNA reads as TGTGCCAGCAGCTTGGAGGCGGGTCGGGTGACCTATGGCTACACCTTC. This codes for CASSLEAGRVTYGYTF.